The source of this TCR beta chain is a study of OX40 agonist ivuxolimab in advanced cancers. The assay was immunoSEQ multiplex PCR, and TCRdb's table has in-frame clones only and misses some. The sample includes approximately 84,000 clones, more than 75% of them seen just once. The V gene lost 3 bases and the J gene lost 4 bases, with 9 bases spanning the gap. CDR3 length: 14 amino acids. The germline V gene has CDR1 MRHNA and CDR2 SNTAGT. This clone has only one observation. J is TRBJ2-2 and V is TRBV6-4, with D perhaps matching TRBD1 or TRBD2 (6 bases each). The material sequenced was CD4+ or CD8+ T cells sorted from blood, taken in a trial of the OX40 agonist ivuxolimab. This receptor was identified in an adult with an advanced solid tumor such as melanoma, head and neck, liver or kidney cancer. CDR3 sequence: CASSEQGGTGELFF. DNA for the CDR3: TGTGCCAGCAGTGAACAGGGAGGCACCGGGGAGCTGTTTTTT.